Following are 29 T cell receptor beta chains from one sample sequenced in a study of T cell responses to AZD1222 COVID-19 vaccine. Libraries were prepared by immunoSEQ multiplex PCR; TCRdb keeps only in-frame clonotypes and omits some of them. The table has 60,000 to 70,000 clones, 85% to 90% seen once. Sequenced material: peripheral blood, taken on day 0 of AZD1222 vaccination. The receptors stem from an adult in good health.

The chain employs TRBV12-3 or TRBV12-4 and TRBJ2-5; D unclear. The length of the CDR3 is 11 residues. Trimming cost V 5 bases and J 2 bases, with 3 bases left between them. CDR3 residues: CASSKQETQYF. In DNA, the CDR3 is TGTGCCAGCAGTAAACAAGAGACCCAGTACTTC.

The chain has TRBV19 and TRBJ1-1; D unclear. V lost 5 bases and J lost 4, with 8 bases in between. Germline loops: CDR1 LNHDA, CDR2 SQIVND (reference sequence). There are 12 residues in the CDR3. The CDR3 coding sequence is TGTGCCAGTAGTTCCACGGTCACTGAAGCTTTCTTT. It specifies CASSSTVTEAFF.

V and J are TRBV10-3 and TRBJ2-1, with 9 bases that match TRBD1. This CDR3 is built from 16 residues. V lost 5 bases, J lost 7 bases, and 12 bases stayed unmatched. The germline CDR1 and CDR2 sequences are ENHRY and SYGVKD. The CDR3 sequence: CAISTSGTGWGNEQFF. CDR3 nucleotide sequence: TGTGCCATCAGTACATCGGGGACAGGGTGGGGAAATGAGCAGTTCTTC.

The gene calls are TRBV5-1 and TRBJ1-4; D is uncertain. Germline V lookup: CDR1 SGHRS, CDR2 YFSETQ. V was trimmed by 4 bases and J by 6 bases, leaving 13 bases between them. The CDR3 covers 14 residues. The CDR3 sequence: CASSRVGIDEKLFF. CDR3 nucleotides: TGCGCCAGCAGCCGGGTCGGCATCGATGAAAAACTGTTTTTT.

The chain joins TRBV11-3 to TRBJ2-3; perhaps TRBD2 as D (5 bases). Germline CDR1 reads SGHNT; CDR2 reads YENEEA. The CDR3 extends over 14 amino acids. V lost 5 bases to trimming and J lost 2 bases, with 11 bases between them. CDR3: CASSPGMVTDTQYF. CDR3 bases: TGTGCCAGCAGCCCCGGGATGGTCACAGATACGCAGTATTTT.

The V gene is TRBV3-1 (or the pseudogene TRBV3-2), the J gene TRBJ2-4; 11 bases align to TRBD2. Per the germline V gene, CDR1 is LGHDT and CDR2 is YNNKEL (reference sequence). V lost 4 bases, J lost 11 bases, and 1 base stayed unmatched. This CDR3 region has 12 residues. CDR3 coding DNA: TGTGCCAGCAGCCCGACTAGCGGGGTTCAGTACTTC. Protein: CASSPTSGVQYF.

The chain combines TRBV11-3 with TRBJ1-1; D might be TRBD1 (6 bases). This CDR3 has 13 amino acids. CDR1 and CDR2 (germline): SGHNT, YENEEA. Trimming took off 8 bases at V and 5 bases at J, with 15 bases between the two ends. The CDR3 region has the DNA TGTGCCAGCCAAGGGCAGGGGAGGACTGAAGCTTTCTTT. It translates to CASQGQGRTEAFF.

This sequence joins TRBV6-5 and TRBJ2-3, with D maybe TRBD1 (5 bases). The ends were cut back, 8 bases at V and 3 bases at J, with 18 bases in the middle. The V gene's germline CDR1 is MNHEY and CDR2 SVGAGI. The CDR3 has 15 residues. CDR3 bases: TGTGCCAGCCGGCCGTTAGGGGCAGGGACAGATACGCAGTATTTT. Protein: CASRPLGAGTDTQYF.

As for this clone: A read error may account for a junction end that differs from germline. This sequence joins TRBV10-2 and TRBJ1-2, with a weak D call TRBD1 (6 bases). CDR3 length: 15 residues. The V gene's germline CDR1 is WSHSY and CDR2 SAAADI. The CDR3 bases are TGCGCCAGCTGTGAGACAGGTCAGATTGACTATGGCTACACCTTC. The encoded protein is CASCETGQIDYGYTF.

This chain joins TRBV10-3 and TRBJ1-6; the D gene is possibly TRBD1 (6 bases). The CDR3 totals 15 residues. V was pared by 4 bases and J by 8 bases, with 15 bases between. In germline, CDR1 is ENHRY, CDR2 SYGVKD. The CDR3 nucleotides read TGTGCCATCAGTGTTTCAGGGGTGATTGATTCACCCCTCCACTTT. It codes for CAISVSGVIDSPLHF.

The chain is built from TRBV28 and TRBJ1-2, with a possible D match to TRBD1 (5 bases). The CDR3 extends over 18 amino acids. V was shortened by 1 base and J by 4 bases, with 22 bases between the two germline ends. Germline lookup yields CDR1 MDHEN and CDR2 SYDVKM. The CDR3 coding sequence is TGTGCCAGCAGTTTATCCCGGGACCGAATCGTGAGGGGCTATGGCTACACCTTC. This codes for CASSLSRDRIVRGYGYTF.

V gene TRBV11-2 combines with J gene TRBJ1-1; TRBD1 matches at 7 bases. CDR3 length: 13 amino acids. Germline lookup yields CDR1 SGHAT and CDR2 FQNNGV. V trimming: 7 bases; J trimming: 6 bases; junction bases outside the gene matches: 8. The CDR3 region is CASNNRGYSEAFF. The CDR3 DNA sequence: TGTGCCAGCAACAACAGGGGATACTCTGAAGCTTTCTTT.

The chain uses TRBV5-1 and TRBJ2-2; weak D call: TRBD1 (6 bases). Germline loops: CDR1 SGHRS, CDR2 YFSETQ. The germline V and J ends were trimmed by 3 bases and 3 bases, with 15 bases remaining between them. This CDR3 is built from 16 residues. CDR3 bases: TGCGCCAGCAGCTCCAGTTTCAGGGGTTACACCGGGGAGCTGTTTTTT. It is translated as CASSSSFRGYTGELFF.

The rearrangement links TRBV7-9 to TRBJ2-1; TRBD2 agrees at 12 bases. This CDR3 comprises 15 residues. After removal of 5 bases from V and 6 bases from J, the junction contained 5 bases not matched to a gene. CDR1 is SEHNR, CDR2 FQNEAQ, per germline (reference sequence). The DNA of the CDR3 is TGTGCCAGCAGCCAACTAGCGGGGGGACCCAATGAGCAGTTCTTC. Translation gives CASSQLAGGPNEQFF.

This CDR3 is CASSMGARAFF. The CDR3 coding sequence is TGTGCCAGTAGTATGGGGGCGAGGGCTTTCTTT. This chain joins TRBV19 and TRBJ1-1, with D perhaps matching TRBD1 (6 bases). Germline values: CDR1 LNHDA, CDR2 SQIVND (reference sequence). Trimming removed 3 bases from V and 11 bases from J, with 10 bases in between. The CDR3 extends over 11 amino acids.

CDR3 nucleotides: TGTGCCAGCAGCCTGACAGGGGGGCTCTATGGCTACACCTTC. Residues: CASSLTGGLYGYTF. The chain has TRBV7-2 and TRBJ1-2; 9 bases are shared with TRBD1. This CDR3 is 14 amino acids long. J was trimmed by 4 bases and V by 5 bases; bases with no gene match: 5. Germline lookup yields CDR1 SGHTA and CDR2 FQGNSA. Using reference TRBV7-2 and TRBJ1-2 for the parts outside the CDR3, the full variable domain is GAGVSQSPSNKVTEKGKDVELRCDPISGHTALYWYRQSLGQGLEFLIYFQGNSAPDKSGLPSDRFSAERTGGSVSTLTIQRTQQEDSAVYLCASSLTGGLYGYTFGSGTRLTVV.

The chain links TRBV11-2 to TRBJ2-5; the D gene is possibly TRBD1 (6 bases). Between the trimmed V and J ends, which lost 4 bases and 5 bases, there was a span of 11 bases. The CDR3 contains 13 residues. Germline CDR1 is SGHAT and CDR2 is FQNNGV. The CDR3 DNA is TGTGCCAGCAGCTCGGGACAACAGGAGACCCAGTACTTC. Translated, it gives CASSSGQQETQYF. The full variable domain, completed using reference TRBV11-2 and TRBJ2-5, is EAGVAQSPRYKIIEKRQSVAFWCNPISGHATLYWYQQILGQGPKLLIQFQNNGVVDDSQLPKDRFSAERLKGVDSTLKIQPAKLEDSAVYLCASSSGQQETQYFGPGTRLLVL.

This chain links TRBV7-9 with TRBJ1-1; tentative D call: TRBD1 (6 bases). CDR3 length: 14 residues. V lost 5 bases, J lost 0 bases, and 10 bases lay in between. From germline, CDR1 is SEHNR and CDR2 FQNEAQ (reference sequence). In DNA form, the CDR3 reads TGTGCCAGCAGCCCAGGGGTAATGAACACTGAAGCTTTCTTT. It codes for CASSPGVMNTEAFF. The entire variable domain, with the rest obtained from reference TRBV7-9 and TRBJ1-1, is as follows: DTGVSQNPRHKITKRGQNVTFRCDPISEHNRLYWYRQTLGQGPEFLTYFQNEAQLEKSRLLSDRFSAERPKGSFSTLEIQRTEQGDSAMYLCASSPGVMNTEAFFGQGTRLTVV.

The chain carries TRBV10-3 and TRBJ1-6; no clear D. The CDR3 consists of 15 residues. Germline values: CDR1 ENHRY, CDR2 SYGVKD. Trimming shortened V by 2 bases and J by 6 bases, and 11 bases separated the two germline ends. CDR3 protein: CAISEKEVGNSPLHF. CDR3 DNA sequence: TGTGCCATCAGTGAGAAGGAGGTTGGTAATTCACCCCTCCACTTT.

The V gene is TRBV7-9, the J gene TRBJ2-7; 8 nucleotides align to TRBD1. The V segment lost 5 bases and the J segment 5 bases; nucleotides outside the gene matches: 8. Germline CDR1 SEHNR, CDR2 FQNEAQ (reference sequence). This CDR3 has 14 amino acids. This CDR3 is CASSPTDRVNEQYF. CDR3 DNA sequence: TGTGCCAGCAGCCCAACGGACAGGGTAAACGAGCAGTACTTC. Full variable domain (missing parts from reference TRBV7-9 and TRBJ2-7): DTGVSQNPRHKITKRGQNVTFRCDPISEHNRLYWYRQTLGQGPEFLTYFQNEAQLEKSRLLSDRFSAERPKGSFSTLEIQRTEQGDSAMYLCASSPTDRVNEQYFGPGTRLTVT.

The gene calls are TRBV11-1 and TRBJ2-7; TRBD1 might be the D (6 bases). CDR1 and CDR2 (germline): SGHAT, FQDESV (reference sequence). This CDR3 spans 14 amino acids. V was cut by 4 bases and J by 0 bases, with 10 bases left in between. CDR3 protein: CASSYGQSSYEQYF. CDR3 sequence (DNA): TGTGCCAGCAGCTACGGACAGAGCTCCTACGAGCAGTACTTC.

The rearrangement uses TRBV28 and TRBJ2-7, with TRBD1 matching 10 bases. CDR3 size: 12 residues. Germline V CDR1 and CDR2: MDHEN, SYDVKM. CDR3 nucleotides: TGTGCTGCGGGACAGGGGTTATACGAGCAGTACTTC. It yields the protein CAAGQGLYEQYF.

This rearrangement joins TRBV24-1 to TRBJ1-5; D uncertain. The V and J ends lost 3 bases and 5 bases respectively, with 10 bases between them. Germline values: CDR1 KGHDR, CDR2 SFDVKD. The CDR3 is 14 residues long. In nucleotides, the CDR3 is TGTGCCACCAGTGATGGGCGGGGAGATCAGCCCCAGCATTTT. This codes for CATSDGRGDQPQHF.

This clone turned up a few times. The V and J genes are TRBV25-1 and TRBJ2-1, with TRBD1 matching over 9 bases. Germline V gene sequence: CDR1 MGHDK, CDR2 SYGVNS. J lost 4 bases, V lost 2 bases, and 6 bases had no gene match. The CDR3 consists of 16 residues. The CDR3 DNA reads TGTGCCAGCAGTGAAACCGCGGGACAGGGTTACAATGAGCAGTTCTTC. It encodes CASSETAGQGYNEQFF.

The rearrangement joins TRBV12-2 to TRBJ1-2. TRBV12-2 is labeled a pseudogene. This CDR3 comprises 15 residues. CDR3 sequence (DNA): TGTGCAAGTCGCTTATTCCGAAGGGATAACTATGGCTACACCTTC. Amino acid sequence: CASRLFRRDNYGYTF.

The V gene is TRBV19, the J gene TRBJ2-2; 11 nucleotides match TRBD1. The CDR3 loop spans 14 amino acids. The junction had 4 bases not matched to a gene; V was cut back by 7 bases and J by 6 bases. CDR1 is LNHDA, CDR2 SQIVND, per germline (reference sequence). CDR3 residues: CASKPGQGAGELFF. CDR3 coding DNA: TGTGCCAGTAAGCCGGGACAGGGGGCCGGGGAGCTGTTTTTT. Drawing the rest from reference TRBV19 and TRBJ2-2, the complete variable domain is DGGITQSPKYLFRKEGQNVTLSCEQNLNHDAMYWYRQDPGQGLRLIYYSQIVNDFQKGDIAEGYSVSREKKESFPLTVTSAQKNPTAFYLCASKPGQGAGELFFGEGSRLTVL.

This clone has a handful of counts. The chain employs TRBV27 and TRBJ2-1; D is unclear. Germline CDR1 MNHEY, CDR2 SMNVEV (reference sequence). The CDR3 runs 12 residues. Trimming pared 3 bases from V and 7 bases from J, leaving 7 bases between. CDR3 nucleotides: TGTGCCAGCAGTTTCCAGTCGAATGAGCAGTTCTTC. Its translation is CASSFQSNEQFF.

This clone showed up just a few times. The CDR3 DNA follows: TGCACCAGCAGCCAAGATAAAACGGGACAGGCGGCCTACGAGCAGTACTTC. Protein sequence: CTSSQDKTGQAAYEQYF. The rearrangement joins TRBV1 to TRBJ2-7; the table's D call of TRBD1 was not tested on the DNA. TRBV1 is assigned pseudogene status. The CDR3 sequence is 17 residues long.

The chain employs TRBV12-3 or TRBV12-4 and TRBJ1-4, with a weak D call TRBD1 (5 bases). CDR3 size: 13 residues. Trimming stripped 2 bases from V and 7 bases from J, with 8 bases between. CDR3 DNA sequence: TGTGCCAGCAGTTTATGGGGGTTTGAAAAACTGTTTTTT. Its protein product is CASSLWGFEKLFF.